The 6 T cell receptor beta chains below all came from one sample that was sequenced in a study of T cell responses to AZD1222 COVID-19 vaccine. Data came from immunoSEQ multiplex PCR; TCRdb stores just in-frame clones and leaves some out. This table holds 90,000 to 150,000 clones, around 89% found once. The sequencing used peripheral blood, collected 28 days after the second AZD1222 dose. These receptors came from an adult who received the AZD1222 COVID-19 vaccine.

This clone was seen a few times. The rearrangement links TRBV7-9 to TRBJ1-2; D ambiguous. V was clipped by 7 bases and J by 13 bases, with 22 bases between them. The CDR3 covers 13 residues. Germline CDR1 SEHNR, CDR2 FQNEAQ (reference sequence). The CDR3 DNA reads as TGTGCCAGCACCTCCGGCGGCTCTGGGCTGTGCACCTTC. It is translated as CASTSGGSGLCTF. Drawing the rest from reference TRBV7-9 and TRBJ1-2, the complete variable domain is DTGVSQNPRHKITKRGQNVTFRCDPISEHNRLYWYRQTLGQGPEFLTYFQNEAQLEKSRLLSDRFSAERPKGSFSTLEIQRTEQGDSAMYLCASTSGGSGLCTFGSGTRLTVV.

The chain has TRBV2 and TRBJ2-1; the D gene is possibly TRBD1 (6 bases). With 3 bases removed from V and 1 base from J, the gap between germline ends came to 10 bases. CDR3 length: 15 residues. The germline gives CDR1 SNHLY, CDR2 FYNNEI. CDR3 sequence (DNA): TGTGCCAGCAGTGAGTACAGGGCTTCCTACAATGAGCAGTTCTTC. Protein: CASSEYRASYNEQFF.

The chain uses TRBV3-1 (or the pseudogene TRBV3-2) and TRBJ2-7; D is possibly TRBD2 (8 bases). Germline-derived CDR1 and CDR2 are LGHDT and YNNKEL (reference sequence). This CDR3 has 17 amino acids. V lost 3 bases to trimming and J lost 2 bases, with 20 bases between them. Written as DNA, the CDR3 is TGTGCCAGCAGCCAGATTCCGGGACTAGGGGGCCCCTACGAGCAGTACTTC. Its translation is CASSQIPGLGGPYEQYF.

The V and J genes are TRBV10-3 and TRBJ2-7; TRBD2 is a possible D gene (6 bases). V was trimmed by 3 bases and J by 2 bases, leaving 11 bases between them. The germline V gene encodes CDR1 ENHRY and CDR2 SYGVKD. This CDR3 comprises 14 residues. CDR3 coding DNA: TGTGCCATCAGTGATAGTGGGGGGACCTACGAGCAGTACTTC. Protein product: CAISDSGGTYEQYF.

The V and J genes are TRBV6-5 and TRBJ2-2, with D possibly being TRBD1 (7 bases). The CDR3 loop spans 16 amino acids. Germline values: CDR1 MNHEY, CDR2 SVGAGI. The V end lost 4 bases, the J end lost 0 bases, and 12 bases lay between the germline ends. In DNA form, the CDR3 reads TGTGCCAGCAGTTCCGGGGGACAGCCGAACACCGGGGAGCTGTTTTTT. Translating gives CASSSGGQPNTGELFF.

This chain uses TRBV21-1 with TRBJ2-2; the DNA was not used to check the table's D call, TRBD2. TRBV21-1 is a pseudogene. The CDR3 consists of 17 residues. The CDR3: CASSFRTSGQNTGELFF. In nucleotides, the CDR3 is TGTGCCAGCAGCTTCCGGACTAGCGGGCAGAACACCGGGGAGCTGTTTTTT.